This passage covers 28 T cell receptor beta chains from one sample sequenced in a study of OX40 agonist ivuxolimab in advanced cancers. Data came from immunoSEQ multiplex PCR; TCRdb stores just in-frame clones and leaves some out. This sample has about 82,000 clones, with approximately 86% found just once. The source material was CD4+ or CD8+ T cells sorted from blood, sampled in a trial of the OX40 agonist ivuxolimab. These receptors came from an adult with an advanced solid tumor such as melanoma, head and neck, liver or kidney cancer.

V and J are TRBV7-9 and TRBJ2-5, with D possibly TRBD2 on 5 matching bases. The CDR3 covers 14 residues. The V and J ends lost 5 bases and 2 bases respectively, with 12 bases between them. Germline CDR1 and CDR2: SEHNR and FQNEAQ (reference sequence). As DNA, the CDR3 is TGTGCCAGCAGCCCTAGCAGAGAGCAAGAGACCCAGTACTTC. It yields the protein CASSPSREQETQYF.

This rearrangement joins TRBV5-5 to TRBJ2-2; D is perhaps TRBD1 (6 bases). Germline V lookup: CDR1 SGHKS, CDR2 YYEKEE (reference sequence). V shed 4 bases and J shed 1 base, with 14 bases lying between them. The CDR3 spans 16 residues. Written as DNA, the CDR3 is TGTGCCAGCAGCCTGACCCCGGGACAGAACACCGGGGAGCTGTTTTTT. Residues: CASSLTPGQNTGELFF.

V is TRBV28 and J is TRBJ1-2; no reliable D call. Germline loops: CDR1 MDHEN, CDR2 SYDVKM. V lost 6 bases, J lost 6 bases, and 5 bases lay in between. The length of the CDR3 is 10 residues. The CDR3 here is CASSHNGYTF. The CDR3 DNA reads as TGTGCCAGCAGCCATAATGGCTACACCTTC.

This clone was picked up one time. The V and J genes are TRBV5-6 and TRBJ2-5; the D gene is possibly TRBD2 (5 bases). The DNA end favors TRBJ2-7, so the J call may be wrong. This CDR3 has 14 amino acids. Germline-derived CDR1 and CDR2 are SGHDT and YYEEEE. The CDR3 sequence: CASSFLAKTYEQYF. The CDR3, as DNA: TGTGCCAGCAGCTTTTTAGCGAAAACCTACGAGCAGTACTTC.

The genes are TRBV18 and TRBJ2-3, with 13 bases aligning to TRBD2. Unmatched junction bases numbered 4, after V lost 4 bases and J lost 3 bases. Germline CDR1 reads KGHSH; CDR2 reads LQKENI. There are 16 residues in the CDR3. CDR3 DNA: TGTGCCAGCTCACTCGGACTAGCGGGAGCGACAGATACGCAGTATTTT. Amino acid sequence: CASSLGLAGATDTQYF.

The chain recombines TRBV5-1 with TRBJ2-2; D call uncertain. CDR1 SGHRS and CDR2 YFSETQ come from the germline V gene. Trimming cost V 6 bases and J 0 bases, with 12 bases left between them. The CDR3 loop spans 15 amino acids. This chain's CDR3 is CASKKTGTNTGELFF. The CDR3 nucleotides read TGCGCCAGCAAGAAGACGGGCACGAACACCGGGGAGCTGTTTTTT.

This clone was seen only a few times. V is TRBV4-1 and J is TRBJ1-5; 8 nucleotides align to TRBD1. CDR3 length equals 17 residues. The V and J ends lost 4 bases and 4 bases, in that order; junction bases with no gene match: 12. From germline, CDR1 is MGHRA and CDR2 YSYEKL. As DNA, the CDR3 is TGCGCCAGCAGCCCATGGTTGTCACAGGGGGGGAATCAGCCCCAGCATTTT. Protein product: CASSPWLSQGGNQPQHF.

This clone was observed a single time. The V gene is TRBV6-5, the J gene TRBJ1-1; the match to TRBD1 covers 7 bases. The CDR3 runs to 13 residues. CDR1 and CDR2 (germline): MNHEY, SVGAGI. V lost 6 bases and J lost 4; bases outside the gene matches: 5. CDR3 loop: CASSRQGRTEAFF. The CDR3 DNA sequence: TGTGCCAGCAGCCGACAGGGACGCACTGAAGCTTTCTTT.

This rearrangement joins TRBV11-1 to TRBJ1-2, with D unclear. This CDR3 region has 12 residues. The germline V and J ends were trimmed by 9 bases and 3 bases, with 11 bases remaining between them. Germline V gene data show CDR1 as SGHAT and CDR2 as FQDESV (reference sequence). The CDR3 coding sequence is TGTGCCAGTTCAGGATGGGACTATGGCTACACCTTC. Its protein product is CASSGWDYGYTF.

This clone was seen once. The chain carries TRBV2 and TRBJ2-6; possible D gene TRBD1, 5 bases. Trimming removed 5 bases from V and 1 base from J, with 6 bases in between. Per germline, CDR1 SNHLY and CDR2 FYNNEI. The CDR3 length is 14 residues. In DNA form, the CDR3 reads TGTGCCAGCAGTTGGACATCTGGGGCCAACGTCCTGACTTTC. Protein: CASSWTSGANVLTF.

The chain has TRBV7-2 and TRBJ2-3, with D perhaps TRBD1 (5 bases). Trimming shortened V by 1 base and J by 2 bases, and 10 bases separated the two germline ends. This CDR3 is built from 15 residues. CDR1 is SGHTA, CDR2 FQGNSA, per germline. The CDR3 sequence: CASSLGPRATDTQYF. CDR3 nucleotide sequence: TGTGCCAGCAGCTTAGGACCCAGGGCCACAGATACGCAGTATTTT.

The J gene is TRBJ2-5, the V gene TRBV7-3; 7 positions agree with TRBD2. The V gene's germline CDR1 is SGHTA and CDR2 FQGTGA. J lost 2 bases, V lost 0 bases, and 0 bases had no gene match. The CDR3 runs 14 residues. The CDR3 sequence: CASSLTSGQETQYF. DNA for the CDR3: TGTGCCAGCAGCTTAACTAGCGGGCAAGAGACCCAGTACTTC.

The chain links TRBV5-1 to TRBJ2-2; 7 bases are a match to TRBD2. V gave up 3 bases and J gave up 3 bases; unmatched junction bases: 2. Germline V gene lookup returns CDR1 SGHRS and CDR2 YFSETQ. CDR3 length equals 14 residues. CDR3 protein: CASSSTSDTGELFF. Here the CDR3 DNA reads TGCGCCAGCAGCTCAACTAGCGACACCGGGGAGCTGTTTTTT.

The rearrangement links TRBV12-5 to TRBJ2-5; D may be TRBD2 (6 bases). CDR3 length: 15 amino acids. CDR1 and CDR2 from the germline V gene are LGHNT and FRNRAP. V shed 6 bases and J shed 0 bases, with 14 bases lying between them. CDR3 region: CASGFSAGYQETQYF. The CDR3 DNA follows: TGTGCTAGTGGCTTTTCTGCGGGGTACCAAGAGACCCAGTACTTC.

This clone has a single count. The chain recombines TRBV30 with TRBJ2-5; D call uncertain. Germline V gives CDR1 GTSNPN, CDR2 SVGIG (reference sequence). With 3 bases removed from V and 2 bases from J, the gap between germline ends came to 10 bases. This CDR3 contains 13 residues. CDR3 in amino acids: CAWSKLGQETQYF. The CDR3 nucleotides read TGTGCCTGGAGCAAACTTGGACAAGAGACCCAGTACTTC.

The chain joins TRBV14 to TRBJ2-5, with D maybe TRBD2 (5 bases). This CDR3 is built from 13 residues. Per the germline V gene, CDR1 is SGHDN and CDR2 is FVKESK. V lost 5 bases to trimming and J lost 4 bases, with 11 bases between them. CDR3 nucleotide sequence: TGTGCCAGCAGCACCATACGGGGAGAGACCCAGTACTTC. It is translated as CASSTIRGETQYF.

V is TRBV28 and J is TRBJ1-3; possibly TRBD1 for D (5 bases). Germline CDR1 reads MDHEN; CDR2 reads SYDVKM. Trimming left V 6 bases short and J 3 bases short, with 15 bases between. The CDR3 loop spans 15 amino acids. CDR3 DNA: TGTGCCAGCAGCGTGCTCCGGGACGGTGGAAACACCATATATTTT. This sequence encodes CASSVLRDGGNTIYF.

This clone showed up just once. The CDR3 sequence: CASSQERHYEQYF. The CDR3 DNA is TGCGCCAGCAGCCAAGAGAGGCACTACGAGCAGTACTTC. V usage is TRBV4-3 and J usage is TRBJ2-7; the D is unclear. This CDR3 has 13 amino acids. Trimming stripped 0 bases from V and 3 bases from J, with 6 bases between. The germline V gene encodes CDR1 LGHNA and CDR2 YSLEER.

The chain combines TRBV6-5 with TRBJ2-3; 9 nucleotides line up with TRBD2. This CDR3 comprises 14 residues. The ends lost 2 bases at V and 6 bases at J; junction bases unmatched: 3. The germline CDR1 and CDR2 sequences are MNHEY and SVGAGI. CDR3 region: CASSYRLAADTQYF. In DNA, the CDR3 is TGTGCCAGCAGTTACCGACTAGCGGCTGATACGCAGTATTTT.

The genes are TRBV28 and TRBJ1-4; tentatively, D is TRBD1 (5 bases). Trimming removed 3 bases at V and 0 bases at J, with 17 bases between. Germline-derived CDR1 and CDR2 are MDHEN and SYDVKM. The CDR3 is made up of 18 amino acids. The CDR3 region has the DNA TGTGCCAGCAGTTTTCCCGTTGGTGGGGGATCAACTAATGAAAAACTGTTTTTT. It encodes CASSFPVGGGSTNEKLFF.

J is TRBJ2-1 and V is TRBV28, with a possible D match to TRBD2 (6 bases). The CDR3 runs to 14 residues. Germline assignment: CDR1 MDHEN and CDR2 SYDVKM. With 5 bases removed from V and 6 bases from J, the gap between germline ends came to 14 bases. CDR3: CASSGTRDFNEQFF. For the CDR3, the DNA is TGTGCCAGCAGTGGTACCCGGGACTTCAATGAGCAGTTCTTC.

This sequence joins TRBV15 and TRBJ2-2, with D perhaps being TRBD1 or TRBD2 (5 bases each). Germline V gene sequence: CDR1 LNHNV, CDR2 YYDKDF (reference sequence). This CDR3 comprises 15 residues. The V gene lost 1 base and the J gene lost 4 bases, with 10 bases spanning the gap. CDR3 DNA sequence: TGTGCCACCAGCAGAGTTATGGGGACCACCGGGGAGCTGTTTTTT. This gives the protein CATSRVMGTTGELFF.

The chain is built from TRBV19 and TRBJ2-3; D remains unclear. The germline V gene has CDR1 LNHDA and CDR2 SQIVND (reference sequence). The CDR3 extends over 12 amino acids. V lost 4 bases and J lost 2, with 4 bases in between. In DNA form, the CDR3 reads TGTGCCAGTAGTAAATACACAGATACGCAGTATTTT. Translation gives CASSKYTDTQYF. The full variable domain, completed using reference TRBV19 and TRBJ2-3, is DGGITQSPKYLFRKEGQNVTLSCEQNLNHDAMYWYRQDPGQGLRLIYYSQIVNDFQKGDIAEGYSVSREKKESFPLTVTSAQKNPTAFYLCASSKYTDTQYFGPGTRLTVL.

The chain couples TRBV28 to TRBJ2-7; D tentatively fits TRBD1 or TRBD2 (5 bases each). Trimming took 4 bases from V and 5 from J, leaving 12 bases between them. The CDR3 is 13 amino acids. The germline V gene has CDR1 MDHEN and CDR2 SYDVKM. DNA of the CDR3: TGTGCCAGCAGTTCCGGGGCACGCAACGAGCAGTACTTC. This sequence encodes CASSSGARNEQYF.

V is TRBV9 and J is TRBJ2-3, with 11 bases fitting TRBD2. After removal of 4 bases from V and 0 bases from J, the junction contained 4 bases not matched to a gene. CDR1 and CDR2 (germline): SGDLS, YYNGEE. This CDR3 has 16 residues. The CDR3, as DNA: TGTGCCAGCAGCCGACTAGCGGGATCTAGCACAGATACGCAGTATTTT. Translated, it gives CASSRLAGSSTDTQYF.

This chain joins TRBV28 and TRBJ1-4; TRBD1 is a possible D gene (5 bases). This CDR3 is built from 14 residues. Trimming stripped 8 bases from V and 8 bases from J, with 18 bases between. From germline, CDR1 is MDHEN and CDR2 SYDVKM. CDR3 sequence (DNA): TGTGCCAGCTTTACCGGGGCGTCGCAGGAAAAACTGTTTTTT. This translates into CASFTGASQEKLFF.

The chain carries TRBV5-5 and TRBJ2-7; no firm D call. Trimming shortened V by 2 bases and J by 3 bases, and 18 bases separated the two germline ends. The germline V gene has CDR1 SGHKS and CDR2 YYEKEE (reference sequence). The CDR3 is made up of 16 amino acids. The chain's CDR3 is CASSLGSASRYYEQYF. The CDR3 DNA reads as TGTGCCAGCAGCTTAGGTTCGGCCTCGCGGTACTACGAGCAGTACTTC.

The V call is TRBV5-4, the J call TRBJ2-7; a possible D gene is TRBD2 (6 bases). The CDR3 length is 14 residues. Trimming stripped 0 bases from V and 6 bases from J, with 13 bases between. The germline gives CDR1 SGHNT, CDR2 YYREEE (reference sequence). The CDR3 DNA sequence: TGTGCCAGCAGCTTGGATGCGGGATCGGGCGAGCAGTACTTC. Residues: CASSLDAGSGEQYF.